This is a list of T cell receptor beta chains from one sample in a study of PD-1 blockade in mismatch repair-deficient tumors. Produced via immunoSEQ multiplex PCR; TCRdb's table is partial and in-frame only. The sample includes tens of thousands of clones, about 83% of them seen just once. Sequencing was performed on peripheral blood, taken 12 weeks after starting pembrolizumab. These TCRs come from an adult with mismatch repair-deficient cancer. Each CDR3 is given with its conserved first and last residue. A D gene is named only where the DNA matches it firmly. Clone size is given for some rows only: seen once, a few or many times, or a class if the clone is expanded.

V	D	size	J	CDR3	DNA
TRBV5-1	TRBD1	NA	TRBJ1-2	CASSSGQGVYGYTF	TGCGCCAGCAGCTCCGGACAGGGGGTCTATGGCTACACCTTC
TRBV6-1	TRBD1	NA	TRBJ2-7	CASRPQGELQYF	TGTGCCAGCAGACCCCAGGGGGAGCTGCAGTACTTC
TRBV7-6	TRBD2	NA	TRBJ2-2	CASSPRGLAGITGELFF	TGTGCCAGCAGCCCAAGGGGACTAGCGGGAATCACCGGGGAGCTGTTTTTT
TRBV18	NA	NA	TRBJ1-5	CASSPSTDQPQHF	TGTGCCAGCTCACCCTCGACAGATCAGCCCCAGCATTTT
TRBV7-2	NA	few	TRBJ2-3	CASSLAQTRGTDTQYF	TGTGCCAGCAGCTTAGCACAGACTAGGGGGACAGATACGCAGTATTTT
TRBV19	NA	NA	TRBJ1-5	CASSILEGGGGQPQHF	TGTGCCAGTAGTATTCTCGAAGGGGGAGGTGGTCAGCCCCAGCATTTT
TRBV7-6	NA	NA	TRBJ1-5	CASAVFSNQPQHF	TGTGCCAGCGCAGTTTTTAGCAATCAGCCCCAGCATTTT
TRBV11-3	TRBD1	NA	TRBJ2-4	CASSSRDRGPKNIQYF	TGTGCCAGCAGCTCCCGGGACAGGGGGCCCAAAAACATTCAGTACTTC
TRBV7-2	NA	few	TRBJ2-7	CASSPMTGTYEQYF	TGTGCCAGCAGCCCGATGACGGGAACCTACGAGCAGTACTTC
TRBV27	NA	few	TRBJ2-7	CATRMKGRSYEQYF	TGTGCCACCCGTATGAAGGGGAGGTCCTACGAGCAGTACTTC
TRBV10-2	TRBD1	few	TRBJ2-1	CASTGTDRGNNEQFF	TGCGCCAGCACCGGCACGGACAGGGGAAACAATGAGCAGTTCTTC
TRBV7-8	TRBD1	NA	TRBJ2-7	CASSLGTGGNKQYF	TGTGCCAGCAGCCTCGGGACAGGGGGAAACAAGCAGTACTTC
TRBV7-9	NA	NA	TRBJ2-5	CASSLNLAEPQETQYF	TGTGCCAGCAGCTTAAACCTGGCCGAACCTCAAGAGACCCAGTACTTC
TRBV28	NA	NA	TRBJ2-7	CASSSLETHTNEQYF	TGTGCCAGCAGTTCCTTGGAGACCCATACCAACGAGCAGTACTTC
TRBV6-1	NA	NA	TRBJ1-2	CASSEKGNYGYTF	TGTGCCAGCAGTGAAAAGGGTAATTACGGCTACACCTTC
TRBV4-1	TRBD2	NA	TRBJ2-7	CASSGASGGSYEQYF	TGCGCCAGCAGCGGGGCTAGCGGGGGATCCTACGAGCAGTACTTC
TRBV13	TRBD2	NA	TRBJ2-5	CASSWAREEETQYF	TGTGCCAGCAGCTGGGCCCGGGAGGAAGAGACCCAGTACTTC
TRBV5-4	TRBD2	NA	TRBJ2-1	CASKRGGRGDNEQFF	TGTGCCAGCAAACGGGGGGGCAGGGGCGACAATGAGCAGTTCTTC
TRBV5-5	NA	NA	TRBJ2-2	CASSLESVQGRNTGELFF	TGTGCCAGCAGCTTGGAGTCGGTACAGGGCCGCAACACCGGGGAGCTGTTTTTT
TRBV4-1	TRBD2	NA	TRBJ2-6	CASSRSGTSGANVLTF	TGCGCCAGCAGCCGTAGCGGGACCTCTGGGGCCAACGTCCTGACTTTC
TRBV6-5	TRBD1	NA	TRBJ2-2	CASSYDRGRRELFF	TGTGCCAGCAGTTACGATAGGGGGCGCAGGGAGCTGTTTTTT
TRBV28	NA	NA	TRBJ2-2	CASSLSRGEVGLFF	TGTGCCAGCAGTTTATCACGCGGTGAAGTGGGGCTGTTTTTT
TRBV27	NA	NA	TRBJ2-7	CASSLSRHPEDEQYF	TGTGCCAGCAGTTTATCGAGGCACCCGGAGGACGAGCAGTACTTC
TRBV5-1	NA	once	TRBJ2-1	CASSPRADSYNEQFF	TGCGCCAGCAGCCCCCGAGCGGACTCCTACAATGAGCAGTTCTTC
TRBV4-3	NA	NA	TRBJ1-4	CASSQVFFQGTDEKLFF	TGCGCCAGCAGCCAAGTATTCTTTCAGGGGACCGATGAAAAACTGTTTTTT